The entry below gives a single T cell receptor beta chain sequence along with its context. The data were obtained in a study of control samples from healthy donors and cancer patients. CDR3 length: 14 amino acids. Germline-derived CDR1 and CDR2 are SGHRS and YFSETQ. Trimming shortened V by 3 bases and J by 3 bases, and 11 bases separated the two germline ends. Sequencing was performed with immunoSEQ multiplex PCR; in TCRdb, only in-frame clones are kept and a portion is missing. In the table there are approximately 110,000 clones, about nine tenths of which are singletons. The chain joins TRBV5-1 to TRBJ2-3, with D hard to call. This TCR came from a human donor in good health. The donor label of this sample is uncertain. The sequenced sample consisted of blood. CDR3 residues: CASSSYDPTDTQYF. CDR3 sequence (DNA): TGCGCCAGCAGCTCCTACGACCCGACAGATACGCAGTATTTT.